Each of the 6 T cell receptor beta chains below was sequenced from the same sample in a study of blood T cell repertoires in COVID-19. The data were produced by immunoSEQ multiplex PCR, yet TCRdb's version contains in-frame clones alone and is incomplete. Counted here are tens of thousands of clones, 85% to 90% occurring once; the ten biggest clones make up 6.9%. Sequencing was done on a sample of peripheral blood. The receptor source for this set is a man aged 50 or older with active COVID-19.

This chain links TRBV9 with TRBJ2-7; maybe TRBD2 (5 bases). V lost 3 bases and J 3 bases, leaving 13 bases between the germline ends. The CDR3 has 14 residues. The germline gives CDR1 SGDLS, CDR2 YYNGEE. CDR3 nucleotides: TGTGCCAGCAGCGACCCGAGGGCGGGCTACGAGCAGTACGTC. It codes for CASSDPRAGYEQYV.

The V and J genes are TRBV14 and TRBJ1-2, with 7 nucleotides matching TRBD1. Germline V gene lookup returns CDR1 SGHDN and CDR2 FVKESK. This CDR3 has 20 residues. V lost 4 bases, J lost 4 bases, and 24 bases stayed unmatched. The CDR3 DNA is TGTGCCAGCAGCCCGTGGGGGTTTAACAGGGGACGGAGAGATAGCTATGGCTACACCTTC. This translates into CASSPWGFNRGRRDSYGYTF.

The gene calls are TRBV7-8 and TRBJ1-6, with a possible D match to TRBD1 (5 bases). Germline CDR1 SGHVS, CDR2 FQNEAQ. This CDR3 comprises 13 residues. The V gene lost 5 bases and the J gene lost 10 bases, with 12 bases spanning the gap. DNA of the CDR3: TGTGCCAGCAGCGTGCAGGGAGGCTCACCCCTCCACTTT. Translated, it gives CASSVQGGSPLHF.

This clone was seen a single time. This chain links TRBV7-9 with TRBJ1-3; D unresolved. The CDR3 runs 14 residues. Between the trimmed V and J ends, which lost 3 bases and 1 base, there was a span of 7 bases. CDR1 is SEHNR, CDR2 FQNEAQ, per germline (reference sequence). CDR3 sequence: CASSLPESGNTIYF. The CDR3, as DNA: TGTGCCAGCAGCTTGCCGGAGTCTGGAAACACCATATATTTT. The whole variable domain, filled in from reference TRBV7-9 and TRBJ1-3, reads DTGVSQNPRHKITKRGQNVTFRCDPISEHNRLYWYRQTLGQGPEFLTYFQNEAQLEKSRLLSDRFSAERPKGSFSTLEIQRTEQGDSAMYLCASSLPESGNTIYFGEGSWLTVV.

Only one count was recorded for this clone. The gene calls are TRBV19 and TRBJ1-4, with unresolved D. This CDR3 is built from 17 residues. With 4 bases removed from V and 0 bases from J, the gap between germline ends came to 15 bases. Germline values: CDR1 LNHDA, CDR2 SQIVND (reference sequence). The CDR3 DNA sequence: TGTGCCAGTAGTAAACTCGTGTCGGCGGCAACTAATGAAAAACTGTTTTTT. Translated, it gives CASSKLVSAATNEKLFF.

The chain links TRBV6-5 to TRBJ1-1; the D gene is possibly TRBD1 (6 bases). Between the trimmed V and J ends, which lost 6 bases and 4 bases, there was a span of 15 bases. Per germline, CDR1 MNHEY and CDR2 SVGAGI. The CDR3 covers 14 residues. This CDR3 reads CASRVEGGPTEAFF. The DNA for the CDR3 is TGTGCCAGCAGGGTGGAGGGGGGGCCCACTGAAGCTTTCTTT.